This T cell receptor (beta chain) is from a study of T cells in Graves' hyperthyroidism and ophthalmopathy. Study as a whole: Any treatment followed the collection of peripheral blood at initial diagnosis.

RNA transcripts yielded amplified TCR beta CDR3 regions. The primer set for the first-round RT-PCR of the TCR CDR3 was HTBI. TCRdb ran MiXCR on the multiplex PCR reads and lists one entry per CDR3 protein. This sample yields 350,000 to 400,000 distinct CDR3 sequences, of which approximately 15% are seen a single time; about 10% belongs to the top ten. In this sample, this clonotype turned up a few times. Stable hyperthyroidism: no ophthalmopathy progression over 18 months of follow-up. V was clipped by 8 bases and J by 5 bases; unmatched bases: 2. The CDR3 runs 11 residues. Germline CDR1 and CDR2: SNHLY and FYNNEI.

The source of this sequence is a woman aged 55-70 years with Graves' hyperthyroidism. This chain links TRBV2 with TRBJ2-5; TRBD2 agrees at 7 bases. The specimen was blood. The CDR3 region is CASGGGETQYF. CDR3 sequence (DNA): TGTGCCAGCGGGGGGGGGGAGACCCAGTACTTC.